The subject of this entry is one T cell receptor (beta chain). Antigen specificity is unknown. The source of the sample is a study of high-grade serous ovarian cancer treatment subgroups. Study at large: Samples averaged around 14,000 reads and several thousand unique TCR beta rearrangements. General study points: Only CDR3 was analyzed; CDR1 and CDR2 were not. Different patients shared almost no repertoire; same-patient tumors shared roughly 0.11 to 0.8.

TCRdb keeps only in-frame clones here, not all; method: immunoSEQ multiplex PCR. This sample has 8,000 to 10,000 clones, with less than 80% found just once. CDR3 length equals 12 residues. Germline-derived CDR1 and CDR2 are SNHLY and FYNNEI. V shed 0 bases and J shed 11 bases, with 10 bases lying between them. Tumor tissue was taken before any definitive surgery or chemotherapy was given. Input material: tumor tissue. The receptor comes from a human donor with high-grade serous ovarian cancer. The V gene is TRBV2, the J gene TRBJ1-1; no definite D call. The DNA for the CDR3 is TGTGCCAGCAGTGAAGCTAGGGTGGGGGCTTTCTTT. As protein: CASSEARVGAFF.